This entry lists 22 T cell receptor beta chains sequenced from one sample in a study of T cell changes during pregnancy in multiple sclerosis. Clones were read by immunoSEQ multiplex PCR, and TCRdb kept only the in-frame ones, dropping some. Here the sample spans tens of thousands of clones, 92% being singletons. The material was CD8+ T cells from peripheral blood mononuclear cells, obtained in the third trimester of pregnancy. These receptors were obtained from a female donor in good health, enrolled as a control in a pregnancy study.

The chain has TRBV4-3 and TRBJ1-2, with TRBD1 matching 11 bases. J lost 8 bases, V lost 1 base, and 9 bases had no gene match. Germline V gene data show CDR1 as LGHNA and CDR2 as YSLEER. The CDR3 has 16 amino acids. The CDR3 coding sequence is TGCGCCAGCAGCCAAGGGACAGGGGGCATCCAAAGGGGCTACACCTTC. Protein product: CASSQGTGGIQRGYTF.

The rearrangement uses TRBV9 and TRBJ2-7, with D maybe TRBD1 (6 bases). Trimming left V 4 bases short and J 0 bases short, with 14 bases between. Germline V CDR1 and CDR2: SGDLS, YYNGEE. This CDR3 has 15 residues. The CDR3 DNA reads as TGTGCCAGCAGCCCGAGGGACACGGGCTCCTACGAGCAGTACTTC. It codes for CASSPRDTGSYEQYF.

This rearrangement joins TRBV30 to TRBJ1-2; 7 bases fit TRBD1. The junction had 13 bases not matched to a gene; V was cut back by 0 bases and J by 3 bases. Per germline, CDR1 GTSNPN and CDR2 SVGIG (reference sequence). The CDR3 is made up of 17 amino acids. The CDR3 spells CAWSVLSPLTGDYGYTF. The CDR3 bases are TGTGCCTGGAGTGTACTTTCCCCCTTAACAGGGGACTATGGCTACACCTTC.

CDR3 in DNA: TGCGCCAGCAGCTCGGGGGGGACCTTTCAGAAAGGGGACTTTAATGAGCAGTTCTTC. Its translation is CASSSGGTFQKGDFNEQFF. The chain combines TRBV5-1 with TRBJ2-1; 8 bases match TRBD2. The V gene end was trimmed by 3 bases and the J gene end by 7 bases; junction bases not matched to a gene: 21. The germline V gene has CDR1 SGHRS and CDR2 YFSETQ. This CDR3 is 19 amino acids long. The entire variable domain, with the rest obtained from reference TRBV5-1 and TRBJ2-1, is as follows: KAGVTQTPRYLIKTRGQQVTLSCSPISGHRSVSWYQQTPGQGLQFLFEYFSETQRNKGNFPGRFSGRQFSNSRSEMNVSTLELGDSALYLCASSSGGTFQKGDFNEQFFGPGTRLTVL.

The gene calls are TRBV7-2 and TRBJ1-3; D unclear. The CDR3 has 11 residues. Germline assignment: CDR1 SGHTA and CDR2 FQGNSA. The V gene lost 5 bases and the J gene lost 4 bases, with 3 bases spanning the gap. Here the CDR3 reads CASSAGNTIYF. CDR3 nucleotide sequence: TGTGCCAGCAGCGCGGGAAACACCATATATTTT.

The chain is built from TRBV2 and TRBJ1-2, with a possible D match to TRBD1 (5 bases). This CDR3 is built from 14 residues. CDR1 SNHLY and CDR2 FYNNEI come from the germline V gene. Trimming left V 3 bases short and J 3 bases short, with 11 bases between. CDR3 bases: TGTGCCAGCAGTGACATGTGGGGGGACTATGGCTACACCTTC. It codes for CASSDMWGDYGYTF.

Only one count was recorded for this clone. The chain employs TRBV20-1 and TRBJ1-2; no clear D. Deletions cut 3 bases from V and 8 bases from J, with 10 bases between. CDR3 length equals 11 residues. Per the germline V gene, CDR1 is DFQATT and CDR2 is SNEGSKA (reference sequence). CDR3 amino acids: CSASPGKGYTF. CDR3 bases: TGCAGTGCTAGCCCGGGGAAGGGCTACACCTTC.

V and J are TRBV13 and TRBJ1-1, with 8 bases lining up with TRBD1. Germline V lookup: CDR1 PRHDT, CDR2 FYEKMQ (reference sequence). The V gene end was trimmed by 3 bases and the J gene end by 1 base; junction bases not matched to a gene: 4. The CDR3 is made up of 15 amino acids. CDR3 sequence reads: CASSFFGQGNTEAFF. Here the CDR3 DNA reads TGTGCCAGCAGCTTTTTCGGACAGGGGAACACTGAAGCTTTCTTT. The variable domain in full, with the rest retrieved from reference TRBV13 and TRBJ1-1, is AAGVIQSPRHLIKEKRETATLKCYPIPRHDTVYWYQQGPGQDPQFLISFYEKMQSDKGSIPDRFSAQQFSDYHSELNMSSLELGDSALYFCASSFFGQGNTEAFFGQGTRLTVV.

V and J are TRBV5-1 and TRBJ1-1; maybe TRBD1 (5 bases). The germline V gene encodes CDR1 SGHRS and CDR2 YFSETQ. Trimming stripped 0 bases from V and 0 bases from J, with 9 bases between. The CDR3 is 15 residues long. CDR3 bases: TGCGCCAGCAGCTTGGGACAGAACATGAACACTGAAGCTTTCTTT. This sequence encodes CASSLGQNMNTEAFF.

CDR3 region: CASIGQGDEQYF. As DNA, the CDR3 is TGTGCCAGCATCGGACAGGGAGACGAGCAGTACTTC. V is TRBV2 and J is TRBJ2-7; 8 nucleotides match TRBD1. The CDR3 loop spans 12 amino acids. Looked up from germline, CDR1 is SNHLY and CDR2 is FYNNEI. After removal of 7 bases from V and 5 bases from J, the junction contained 4 bases not matched to a gene.

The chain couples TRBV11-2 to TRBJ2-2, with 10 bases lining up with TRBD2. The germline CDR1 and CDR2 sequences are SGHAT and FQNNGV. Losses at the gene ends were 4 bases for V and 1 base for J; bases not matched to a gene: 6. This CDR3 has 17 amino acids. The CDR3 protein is CASSWPSSGGNTGELFF. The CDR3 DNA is TGTGCCAGCAGCTGGCCCTCTAGCGGGGGGAACACCGGGGAGCTGTTTTTT.

For the CDR3, the DNA is TGTGCCAGCAGCCCTGGACTAGCGGGGTTTAATGAGCAGTTCTTC. It encodes CASSPGLAGFNEQFF. This chain joins TRBV6-5 and TRBJ2-1; 12 bases match TRBD2. Germline CDR1 is MNHEY and CDR2 is SVGAGI. V was clipped by 6 bases and J by 7 bases; unmatched bases: 7. The CDR3 is made up of 15 amino acids.

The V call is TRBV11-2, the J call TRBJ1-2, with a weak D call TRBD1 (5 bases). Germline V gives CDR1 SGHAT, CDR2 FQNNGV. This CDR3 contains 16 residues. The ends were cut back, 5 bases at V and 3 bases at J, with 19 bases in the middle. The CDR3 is CASSHPQGRLDYGYTF. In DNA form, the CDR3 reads TGTGCCAGCAGCCACCCCCAGGGAAGACTAGACTATGGCTACACCTTC. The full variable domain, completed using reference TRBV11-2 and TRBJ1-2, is EAGVAQSPRYKIIEKRQSVAFWCNPISGHATLYWYQQILGQGPKLLIQFQNNGVVDDSQLPKDRFSAERLKGVDSTLKIQPAKLEDSAVYLCASSHPQGRLDYGYTFGSGTRLTVV.

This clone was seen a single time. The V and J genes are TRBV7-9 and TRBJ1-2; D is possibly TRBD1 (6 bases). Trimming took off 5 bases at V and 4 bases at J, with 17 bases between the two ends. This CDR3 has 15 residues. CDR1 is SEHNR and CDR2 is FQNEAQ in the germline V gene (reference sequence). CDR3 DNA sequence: TGTGCCAGCAGCCTCGGACAGAGTGCTCCCTATGGCTACACCTTC. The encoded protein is CASSLGQSAPYGYTF.

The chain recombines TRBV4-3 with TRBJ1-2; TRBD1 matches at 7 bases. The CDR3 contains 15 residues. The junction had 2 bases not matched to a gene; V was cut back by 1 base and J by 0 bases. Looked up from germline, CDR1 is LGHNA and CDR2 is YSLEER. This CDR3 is CASSQVGQPNYGYTF. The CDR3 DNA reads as TGCGCCAGCAGCCAAGTGGGACAGCCTAACTATGGCTACACCTTC.

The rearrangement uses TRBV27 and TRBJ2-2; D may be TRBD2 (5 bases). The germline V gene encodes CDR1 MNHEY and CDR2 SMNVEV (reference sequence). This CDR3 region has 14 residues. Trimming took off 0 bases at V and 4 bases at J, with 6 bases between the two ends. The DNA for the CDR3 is TGTGCCAGCAGTTTATCCGGGGTCACCGGGGAGCTGTTTTTT. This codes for CASSLSGVTGELFF.

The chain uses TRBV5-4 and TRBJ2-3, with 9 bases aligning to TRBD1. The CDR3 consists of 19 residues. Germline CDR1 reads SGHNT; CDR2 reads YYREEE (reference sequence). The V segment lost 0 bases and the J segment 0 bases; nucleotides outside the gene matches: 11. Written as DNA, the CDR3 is TGTGCCAGCAGCTTGGATTGGACAGGGGTCTATAATAGCACAGATACGCAGTATTTT. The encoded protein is CASSLDWTGVYNSTDTQYF.

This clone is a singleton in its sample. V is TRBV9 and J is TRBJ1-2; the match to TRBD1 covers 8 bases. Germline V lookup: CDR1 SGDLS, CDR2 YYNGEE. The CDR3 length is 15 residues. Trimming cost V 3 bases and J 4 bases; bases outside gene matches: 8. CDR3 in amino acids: CASSGWTGRAYGYTF. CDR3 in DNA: TGTGCCAGCAGCGGATGGACAGGGCGGGCCTATGGCTACACCTTC.

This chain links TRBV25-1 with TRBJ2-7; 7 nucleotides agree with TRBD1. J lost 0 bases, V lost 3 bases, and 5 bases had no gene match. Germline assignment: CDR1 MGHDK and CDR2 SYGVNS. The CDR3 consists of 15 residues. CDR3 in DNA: TGTGCCAGCAGTGATAGGGACAGTTCCTCCTACGAGCAGTACTTC. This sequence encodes CASSDRDSSSYEQYF.

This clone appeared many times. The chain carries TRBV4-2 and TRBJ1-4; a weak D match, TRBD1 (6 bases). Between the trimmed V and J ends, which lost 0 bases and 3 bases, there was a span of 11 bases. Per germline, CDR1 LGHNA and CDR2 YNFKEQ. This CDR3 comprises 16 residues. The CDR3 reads CASSQERGAPNEKLFF. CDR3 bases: TGTGCCAGCAGCCAAGAACGGGGGGCCCCTAATGAAAAACTGTTTTTT.

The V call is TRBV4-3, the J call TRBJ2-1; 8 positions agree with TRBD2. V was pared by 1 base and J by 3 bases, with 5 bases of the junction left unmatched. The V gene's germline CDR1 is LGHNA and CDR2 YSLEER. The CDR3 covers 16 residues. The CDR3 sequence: CASSQALAGLYNEQFF. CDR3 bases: TGCGCCAGCAGCCAAGCTCTAGCGGGCCTCTACAATGAGCAGTTCTTC.

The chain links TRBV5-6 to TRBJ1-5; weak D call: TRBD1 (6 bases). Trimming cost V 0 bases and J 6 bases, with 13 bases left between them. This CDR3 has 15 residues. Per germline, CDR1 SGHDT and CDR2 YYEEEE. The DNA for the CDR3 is TGTGCCAGCAGCTTGGCTCGGCAGGGGAGTCAGCCCCAGCATTTT. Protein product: CASSLARQGSQPQHF. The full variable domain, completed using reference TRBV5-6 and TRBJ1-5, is DAGVTQSPTHLIKTRGQQVTLRCSPKSGHDTVSWYQQALGQGPQFIFQYYEEEERQRGNFPDRFSGHQFPNYSSELNVNALLLGDSALYLCASSLARQGSQPQHFGDGTRLSIL.